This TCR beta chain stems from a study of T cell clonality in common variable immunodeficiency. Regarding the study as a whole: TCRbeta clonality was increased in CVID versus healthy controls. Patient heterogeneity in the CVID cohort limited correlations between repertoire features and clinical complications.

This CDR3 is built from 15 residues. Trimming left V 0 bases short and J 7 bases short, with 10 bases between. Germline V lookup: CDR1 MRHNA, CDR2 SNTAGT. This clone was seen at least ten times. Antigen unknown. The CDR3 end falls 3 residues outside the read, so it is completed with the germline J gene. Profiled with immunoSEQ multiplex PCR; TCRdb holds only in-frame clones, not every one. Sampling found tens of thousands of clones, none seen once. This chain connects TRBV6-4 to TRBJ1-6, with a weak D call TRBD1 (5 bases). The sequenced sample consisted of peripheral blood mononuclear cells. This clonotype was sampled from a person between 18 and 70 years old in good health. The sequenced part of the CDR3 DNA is TGTGCCAGCAGTGACTCAAAGGCAGGGAATTCACCC. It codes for CASSDSKAGNSP. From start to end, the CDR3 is CASSDSKAGNSPLHF.